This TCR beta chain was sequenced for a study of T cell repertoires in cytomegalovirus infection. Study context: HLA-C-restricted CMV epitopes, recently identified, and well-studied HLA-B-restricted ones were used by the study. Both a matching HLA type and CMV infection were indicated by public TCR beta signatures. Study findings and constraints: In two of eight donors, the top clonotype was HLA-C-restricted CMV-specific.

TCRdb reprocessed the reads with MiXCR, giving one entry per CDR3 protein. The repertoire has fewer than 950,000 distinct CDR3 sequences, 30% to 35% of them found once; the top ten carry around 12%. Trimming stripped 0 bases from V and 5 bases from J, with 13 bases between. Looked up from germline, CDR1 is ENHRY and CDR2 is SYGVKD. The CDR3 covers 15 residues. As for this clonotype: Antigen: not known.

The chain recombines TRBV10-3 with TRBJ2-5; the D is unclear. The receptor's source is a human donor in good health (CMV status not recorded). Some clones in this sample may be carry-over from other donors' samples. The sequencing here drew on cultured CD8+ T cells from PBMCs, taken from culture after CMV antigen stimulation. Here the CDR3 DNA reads TGTGCCATCAGTGAGTCCGGGTCCCCCCATGAGACCCAGTACTTC. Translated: CAISESGSPHETQYF.